These 3 T cell receptor beta chains were sequenced from one sample in a study of shared clonotypes between healthy human individuals. The method was immunoSEQ multiplex PCR; TCRdb's version includes in-frame clones alone and lacks a portion of them. Of some 2.1 million clones detected, just under 95% appear once; the ten largest clones hold roughly 1.1%. Cells designated naive CD8 were CD45RO-negative and were positively selected for CCR7, with terminally differentiated effector memory CD45RA+ cells excluded. Material: naive CD8+ T cells sorted from blood. These receptors all come from a man in his late teens or twenties in good health.

V usage is TRBV6-5 and J usage is TRBJ2-1, with 10 positions matching TRBD2. Per germline, CDR1 MNHEY and CDR2 SVGAGI. V was pared by 0 bases and J by 7 bases, with 6 bases of the junction left unmatched. CDR3 length: 16 amino acids. CDR3 sequence reads: CASSYSSGLANNEQFF. The CDR3 nucleotides read TGTGCCAGCAGTTACTCCTCGGGACTAGCGAATAATGAGCAGTTCTTC.

This chain uses TRBV15 with TRBJ1-1; 7 bases agree with TRBD1. V lost 5 bases to trimming and J lost 7 bases; unmatched junction nucleotides: 7. Germline V lookup: CDR1 LNHNV, CDR2 YYDKDF (reference sequence). The CDR3 sequence is 13 residues long. CDR3 in DNA: TGTGCCACCAGCTACGGACAGGCTTTTGAAGCTTTCTTT. Protein: CATSYGQAFEAFF.

This chain uses TRBV7-9 with TRBJ2-1; TRBD1 or TRBD2 may be the D gene (5 bases each). This CDR3 contains 16 residues. The V end was cut by 5 bases, the J end by 0 bases, with 14 bases between. Germline V gene data show CDR1 as SEHNR and CDR2 as FQNEAQ (reference sequence). CDR3 region: CASSLETAVSYNEQFF. Here the CDR3 DNA reads TGTGCCAGCAGCCTCGAGACAGCGGTCTCCTACAATGAGCAGTTCTTC.